The entry below describes one TCR beta chain. This sample stems from a study of OX40 agonist ivuxolimab in advanced cancers. Clones were read by immunoSEQ multiplex PCR, and TCRdb kept only the in-frame ones, dropping some. The data show tens of thousands of clones, around nine tenths seen once. The CDR3 is 14 amino acids. J lost 6 bases, V lost 4 bases, and 5 bases had no gene match. Looked up from germline, CDR1 is SGHVS and CDR2 is FNYEAQ. This sequence was found in an adult with an advanced solid tumor such as melanoma, head and neck, liver or kidney cancer. This material consisted of CD4+ or CD8+ T cells sorted from blood, taken in a trial of the OX40 agonist ivuxolimab. The chain carries TRBV7-6 and TRBJ2-1; 8 bases align to TRBD2. The CDR3, as DNA: TGTGCCAGCAGCTCGCGGGGGGTAGGCAATGAGCAGTTCTTC. This gives the protein CASSSRGVGNEQFF.